The rows below give T cell receptor beta chains drawn from one sample of a study of blood T cell repertoires in COVID-19. Assay used: immunoSEQ multiplex PCR; TCRdb lists only in-frame clones, some missing. The table shows approximately 210,000 clones, with about 86% occurring only once. Sequenced: PBMCs or T cells enriched from blood (not recorded which). The receptors were sampled from a woman aged 45-65 years with acute COVID-19. Both conserved end residues are part of each CDR3. Fields, in order: D gene, CDR3 length, clone size, V gene, J gene, CDR3 DNA, CDR3 protein. The D gene is left open where the match is weak. Expanded clones are given a class, and other clones once, few, many or no size at all.

NA	13	NA	TRBV28	TRBJ2-7	TGTGCCAGCAGTTACTCCAGGACCTACGAGCAGTACTTC	CASSYSRTYEQYF
NA	13	NA	TRBV7-2	TRBJ2-7	TGTGCCAGCAGCTTCTGGAGCTCCTACGAGCAGTACTTC	CASSFWSSYEQYF
NA	13	NA	TRBV19	TRBJ1-1	TGTGCCAGTAGTATACAGGGTAACACTGAAGCTTTCTTT	CASSIQGNTEAFF
TRBD1	14	NA	TRBV2	TRBJ1-2	TGTGCCAGCAGCACGGCAGGGGGAGGATTTGGCTACACCTTC	CASSTAGGGFGYTF
NA	16	NA	TRBV19	TRBJ2-2	TGTGCCAGTACCGGCCACGGGACTGTGAACACCGGGGAGCTGTTTTTT	CASTGHGTVNTGELFF
NA	13	NA	TRBV18	TRBJ2-5	TGTGCCAGCTCACCGTACAGGCAAGAGACCCAGTACTTC	CASSPYRQETQYF
NA	12	NA	TRBV28	TRBJ1-1	TGTGCCAGCAGTTTCGGGGGAGGTAGGGCTTTCTTT	CASSFGGGRAFF
TRBD2	16	NA	TRBV7-2	TRBJ2-7	TGTGCCAGCAGCCCCGCAGGGAGCGGGAGGAGAGCCGAGCAGTACTTC	CASSPAGSGRRAEQYF
NA	13	NA	TRBV2	TRBJ1-1	TGTGCCAGGGCCGGGGGGCCGAACACTGAAGCTTTCTTT	CARAGGPNTEAFF
NA	16	NA	TRBV21-1	TRBJ2-3	TGTGCCAGTCCGCTTCCTAGACTAGCGAGCACAGATACGCAGTATTTT	CASPLPRLASTDTQYF
NA	11	NA	TRBV12-3/TRBV12-4	TRBJ1-2	TGTGCCAGCAGTTTAGGAGCTGGCTACACCTTC	CASSLGAGYTF
TRBD2	15	once	TRBV19	TRBJ2-3	TGTGCCAGTAGACTGACTAGCGCTAGCACAGATACGCAGTATTTT	CASRLTSASTDTQYF
NA	11	NA	TRBV29-1	TRBJ2-1	TGCAGCGTTAGACTGGCCGCTGAGCAGTTCTTC	CSVRLAAEQFF
NA	13	NA	TRBV28	TRBJ1-2	TGTGCCAGCAGTTTAGTCCAGGGGAGAGGCTACACCTTC	CASSLVQGRGYTF
TRBD2	16	NA	TRBV5-1	TRBJ2-3	TGCGCCAGCAGCTTGTCGGGACTACCTAGCACAGATACGCAGTATTTT	CASSLSGLPSTDTQYF
NA	15	NA	TRBV5-1	TRBJ1-1	TGCGCCAGCCGTACGGGGGGTTTAATGAACACTGAAGCTTTCTTT	CASRTGGLMNTEAFF
TRBD1	16	NA	TRBV18	TRBJ2-2	TGTGCCAGCTCACCCGGACAGGCGTCGAACACCGGGGAGCTGTTTTTT	CASSPGQASNTGELFF
TRBD1	16	NA	TRBV2	TRBJ2-1	TGTGCCAGCAGAATTAGTGGGACAGGGGCCTTCAATGAGCAGTTCTTC	CASRISGTGAFNEQFF
NA	13	many	TRBV4-3	TRBJ1-2	TGCGCCAGCAGCCAATCTCAGGGCTATGGCTACACCTTC	CASSQSQGYGYTF
TRBD1	15	NA	TRBV30	TRBJ1-5	TGTGCCTGGAGTGGTGGACAGGGTGGCAATCAGCCCCAGCATTTT	CAWSGGQGGNQPQHF
NA	14	NA	TRBV7-9	TRBJ1-1	TGTGCCAGCAGCCCCCCCCGAGTTAGCACTGAAGCTTTCTTT	CASSPPRVSTEAFF
TRBD1	17	NA	TRBV11-2	TRBJ1-4	TGTGCCAGCAGCTTACAGGGACAGGGGTTTATTAATGAAAAACTGTTTTTT	CASSLQGQGFINEKLFF
TRBD1	12	NA	TRBV7-8	TRBJ2-1	TGTGCCAGCAGCCAAGACAGGGGGCCTCAGTTCTTC	CASSQDRGPQFF
NA	15	NA	TRBV5-5	TRBJ1-1	TGTGCCAGCAGCTTGGATGGCACAGGTTTCACTGAAGCTTTCTTT	CASSLDGTGFTEAFF
TRBD2	18	NA	TRBV7-3	TRBJ2-2	TGTGCCAGCAGCTTAACCCCGGGGGTAGCGGGAGCCGCGGGGGAGCTGTTTTTT	CASSLTPGVAGAAGELFF
TRBD2	16	NA	TRBV4-2	TRBJ2-1	TGTGCCAGCAGCCAAGTTAGGGCTAGCGGACACAATGAGCAGTTCTTC	CASSQVRASGHNEQFF
NA	14	NA	TRBV28	TRBJ2-1	TGTGCCAGCAGTCAGACACCCTCCTACAATGAGCAGTTCTTC	CASSQTPSYNEQFF
NA	13	NA	TRBV7-3	TRBJ2-1	TGTGCCAGCAGCCCTCAACTCAACAATGAGCAGTTCTTC	CASSPQLNNEQFF